The TCR beta chain described here comes from a study of shared clonotypes between healthy human individuals. At the level of the study: Those who served as donors were a couple of women and a few men between the ages of 18 and 49. Study-level findings and limits: The rarefaction results pointed to incomplete sorted-subset sequencing despite large depth. In this cohort, only blood was sampled, and tissue repertoires likely differ.

The CDR3 length is 14 residues. The V segment lost 4 bases and the J segment 4 bases; nucleotides outside the gene matches: 5. In germline, CDR1 is SGHRS, CDR2 YFSETQ. The table came from immunoSEQ multiplex PCR; TCRdb's copy has only in-frame clones and leaves some out. The table shows roughly 2.2 million clones, with 93% occurring only once. Concerning this clone: Its target is unknown.

Only Caucasian adults living in Nashville, Tennessee served as donors. The chain has TRBV5-1 and TRBJ1-1; 9 nucleotides align to TRBD1. This TCR derives from a man aged 18-30 years in good health. Some clones in this sample may be carry-over from other donors' samples. Sequenced input: naive CD4+ T cells from PBMCs. Sample subset: CD45RA+ positively selected. CDR3 coding DNA: TGCGCCAGCAGCCACGGGACAGGGCGCACTGAAGCTTTCTTT. Its protein product is CASSHGTGRTEAFF.